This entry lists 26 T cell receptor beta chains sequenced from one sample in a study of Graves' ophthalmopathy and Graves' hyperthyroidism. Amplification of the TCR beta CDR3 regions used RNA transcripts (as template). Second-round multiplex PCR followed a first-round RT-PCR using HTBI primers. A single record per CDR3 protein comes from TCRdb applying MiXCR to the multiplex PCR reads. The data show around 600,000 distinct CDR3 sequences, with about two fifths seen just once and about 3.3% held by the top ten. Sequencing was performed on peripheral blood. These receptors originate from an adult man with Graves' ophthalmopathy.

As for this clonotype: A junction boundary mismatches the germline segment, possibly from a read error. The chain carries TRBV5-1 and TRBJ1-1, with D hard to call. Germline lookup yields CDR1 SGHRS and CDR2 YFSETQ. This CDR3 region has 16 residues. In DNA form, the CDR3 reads TGCGCCGGCAGCCCAAGAAGTGGAGGGAAGAATACTGAAGCTTTCTTT. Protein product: CAGSPRSGGKNTEAFF.

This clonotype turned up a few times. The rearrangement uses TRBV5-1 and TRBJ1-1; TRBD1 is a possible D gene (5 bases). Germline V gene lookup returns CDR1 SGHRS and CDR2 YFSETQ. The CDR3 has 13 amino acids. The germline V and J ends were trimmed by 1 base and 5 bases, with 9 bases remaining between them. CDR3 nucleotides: TGCGCCAGCAGCTTGATGGGGGGGACTGAAGCTTTCTTT. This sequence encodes CASSLMGGTEAFF.

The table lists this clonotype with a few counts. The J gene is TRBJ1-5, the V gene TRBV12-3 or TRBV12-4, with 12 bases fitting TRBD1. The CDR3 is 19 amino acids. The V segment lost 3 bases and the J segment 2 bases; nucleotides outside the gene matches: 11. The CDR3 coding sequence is TGTGCCAGCAGTTTTGTTGGGACAGGGGGCTACTTTGGCAATCAGCCCCAGCATTTT. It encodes CASSFVGTGGYFGNQPQHF.

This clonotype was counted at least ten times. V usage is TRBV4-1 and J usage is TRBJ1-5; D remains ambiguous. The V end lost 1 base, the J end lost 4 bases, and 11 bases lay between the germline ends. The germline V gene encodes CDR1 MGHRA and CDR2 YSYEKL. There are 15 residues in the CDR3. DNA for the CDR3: TGCGCCAGCAGCCAAGTGGGCTTAGGGAATCAGCCCCAGCATTTT. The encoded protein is CASSQVGLGNQPQHF.

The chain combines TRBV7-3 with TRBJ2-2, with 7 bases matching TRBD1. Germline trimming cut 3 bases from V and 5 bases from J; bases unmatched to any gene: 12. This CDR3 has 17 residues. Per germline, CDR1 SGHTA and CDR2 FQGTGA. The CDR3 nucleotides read TGTGCCAGCAGCTTGCTTAAAACAGGGGATTTAACCGGGGAGCTGTTTTTT. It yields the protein CASSLLKTGDLTGELFF.

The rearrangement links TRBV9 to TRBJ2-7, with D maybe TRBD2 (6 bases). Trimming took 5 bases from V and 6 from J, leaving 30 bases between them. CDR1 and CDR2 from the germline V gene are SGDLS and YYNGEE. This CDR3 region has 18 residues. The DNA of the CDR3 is TGTGCCAGCAGTCTAGAAGACATTTGGGACTCCGCCTCGGCCGAGCAGTACTTC. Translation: CASSLEDIWDSASAEQYF.

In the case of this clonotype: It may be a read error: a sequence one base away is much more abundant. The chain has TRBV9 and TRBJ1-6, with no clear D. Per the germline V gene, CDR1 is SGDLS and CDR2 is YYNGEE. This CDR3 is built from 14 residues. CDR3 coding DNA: TGTGCCGGCAGCGTAGAGAGCTATAATTCACCCCTCCACTTT. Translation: CAGSVESYNSPLHF.

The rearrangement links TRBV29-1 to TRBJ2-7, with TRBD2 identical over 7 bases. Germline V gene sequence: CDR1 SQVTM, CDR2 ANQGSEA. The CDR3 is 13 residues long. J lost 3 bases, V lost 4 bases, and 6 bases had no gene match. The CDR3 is CSVGGGVVYEQYF. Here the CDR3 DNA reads TGCAGCGTTGGGGGGGGGGTTGTCTACGAGCAGTACTTC.

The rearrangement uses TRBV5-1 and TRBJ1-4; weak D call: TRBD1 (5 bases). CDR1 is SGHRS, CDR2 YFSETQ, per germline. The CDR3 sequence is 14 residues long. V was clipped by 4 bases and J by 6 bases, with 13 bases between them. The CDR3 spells CASSVGTRYEKLFF. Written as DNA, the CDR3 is TGCGCCAGCAGCGTAGGGACTCGGTATGAAAAACTGTTTTTT.

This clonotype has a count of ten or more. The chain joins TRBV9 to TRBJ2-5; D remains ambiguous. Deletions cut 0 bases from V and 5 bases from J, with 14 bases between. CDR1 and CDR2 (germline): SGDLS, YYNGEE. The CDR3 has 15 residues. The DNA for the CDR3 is TGTGCCAGCAGCGTAGGGGCTACAAGAAGGGAGACCCAGTACTTC. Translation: CASSVGATRRETQYF.

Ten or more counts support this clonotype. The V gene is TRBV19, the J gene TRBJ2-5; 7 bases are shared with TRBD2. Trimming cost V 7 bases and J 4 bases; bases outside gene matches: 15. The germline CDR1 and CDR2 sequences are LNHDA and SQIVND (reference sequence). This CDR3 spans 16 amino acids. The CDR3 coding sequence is TGTGCCAGTAAACGTTTGGGCGGGAGCAGTCGAGAGACCCAGTACTTC. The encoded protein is CASKRLGGSSRETQYF. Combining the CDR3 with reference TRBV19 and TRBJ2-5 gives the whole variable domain DGGITQSPKYLFRKEGQNVTLSCEQNLNHDAMYWYRQDPGQGLRLIYYSQIVNDFQKGDIAEGYSVSREKKESFPLTVTSAQKNPTAFYLCASKRLGGSSRETQYFGPGTRLLVL.

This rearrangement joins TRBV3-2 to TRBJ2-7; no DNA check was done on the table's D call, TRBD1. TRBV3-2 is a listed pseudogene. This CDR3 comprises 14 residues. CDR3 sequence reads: CASSPQEGEYEQYF. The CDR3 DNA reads TGTGCCAGCAGCCCCCAAGAGGGGGAGTACGAGCAGTACTTC.

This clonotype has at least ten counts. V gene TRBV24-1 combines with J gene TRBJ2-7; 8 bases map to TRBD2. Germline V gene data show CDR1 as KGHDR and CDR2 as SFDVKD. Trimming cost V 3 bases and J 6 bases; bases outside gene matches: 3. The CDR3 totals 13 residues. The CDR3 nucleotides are TGTGCCACCAGTGATAGGGGGACTAGCGAGCAGTACTTC. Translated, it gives CATSDRGTSEQYF.

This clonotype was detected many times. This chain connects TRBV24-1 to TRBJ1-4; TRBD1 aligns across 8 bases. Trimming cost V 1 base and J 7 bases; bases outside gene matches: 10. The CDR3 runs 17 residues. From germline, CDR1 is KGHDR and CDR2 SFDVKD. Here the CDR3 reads CATSDFADRGGGEKLFF. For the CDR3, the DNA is TGTGCCACCAGTGATTTCGCCGACAGGGGAGGCGGTGAAAAACTGTTTTTT.

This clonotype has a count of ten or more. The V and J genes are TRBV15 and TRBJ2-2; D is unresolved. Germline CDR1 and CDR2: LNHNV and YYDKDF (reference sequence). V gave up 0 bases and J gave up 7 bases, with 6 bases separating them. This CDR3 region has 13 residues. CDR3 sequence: CATSRDGGGELFF. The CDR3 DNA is TGTGCCACCAGCAGAGACGGTGGCGGGGAGCTGTTTTTT. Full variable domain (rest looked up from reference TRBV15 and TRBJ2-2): DAMVIQNPRYQVTQFGKPVTLSCSQTLNHNVMYWYQQKSSQAPKLLFHYYDKDFNNEADTPDNFQSRRPNTSFCFLDIRSPGLGDTAMYLCATSRDGGGELFFGEGSRLTVL.

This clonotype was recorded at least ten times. CDR3 sequence (DNA): TGTGCCAGCAGCTTAATGAGCCAGCCCAACACTGAAGCTTTCTTT. Encoded protein: CASSLMSQPNTEAFF. The chain joins TRBV7-8 to TRBJ1-1; D is unresolved. The ends were cut back, 2 bases at V and 2 bases at J, with 12 bases in the middle. Germline CDR1 and CDR2: SGHVS and FQNEAQ. The CDR3 loop spans 15 amino acids.

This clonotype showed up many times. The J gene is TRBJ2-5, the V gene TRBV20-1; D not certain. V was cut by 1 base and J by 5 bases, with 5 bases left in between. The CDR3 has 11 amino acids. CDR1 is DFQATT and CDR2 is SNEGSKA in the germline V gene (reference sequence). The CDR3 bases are TGCAGTGCTAGAGGGCCGGAGACCCAGTACTTC. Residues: CSARGPETQYF.

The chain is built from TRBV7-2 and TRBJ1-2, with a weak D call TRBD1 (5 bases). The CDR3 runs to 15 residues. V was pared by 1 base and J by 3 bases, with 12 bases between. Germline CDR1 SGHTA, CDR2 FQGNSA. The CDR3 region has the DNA TGTGCCAGCAGCTTAGTGCAGGGAGACGACTATGGCTACACCTTC. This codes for CASSLVQGDDYGYTF.

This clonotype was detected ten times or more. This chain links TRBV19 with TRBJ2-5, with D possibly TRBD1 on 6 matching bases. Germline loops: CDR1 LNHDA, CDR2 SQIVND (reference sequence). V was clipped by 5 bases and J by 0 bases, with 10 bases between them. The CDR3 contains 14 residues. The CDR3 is CASSVGHNQETQYF. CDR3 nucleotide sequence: TGTGCCAGTAGTGTGGGACACAACCAAGAGACCCAGTACTTC.

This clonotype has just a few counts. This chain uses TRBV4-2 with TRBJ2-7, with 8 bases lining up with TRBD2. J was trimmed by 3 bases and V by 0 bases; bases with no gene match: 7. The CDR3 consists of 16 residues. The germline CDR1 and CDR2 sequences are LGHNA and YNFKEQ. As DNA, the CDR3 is TGTGCCAGCAGCCAAGATCGGGAGGGGTCCTTCTACGAGCAGTACTTC. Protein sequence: CASSQDREGSFYEQYF.

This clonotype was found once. CDR3 residues: CASSDTGNYGYTF. DNA for the CDR3: TGTGCCAGCTCAGACACAGGGAACTATGGCTACACCTTC. The V and J genes are TRBV10-3 and TRBJ1-2; TRBD1 is a possible D gene (6 bases). V was cut by 10 bases and J by 2 bases, with 14 bases left in between. Per germline, CDR1 ENHRY and CDR2 SYGVKD. This CDR3 region has 13 residues.

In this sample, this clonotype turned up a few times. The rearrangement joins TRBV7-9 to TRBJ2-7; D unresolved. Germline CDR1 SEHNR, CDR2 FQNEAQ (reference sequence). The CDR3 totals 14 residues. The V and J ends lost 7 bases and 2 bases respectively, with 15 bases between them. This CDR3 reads CASNPSGPAYEQYF. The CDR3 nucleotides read TGTGCCAGCAACCCCTCCGGGCCAGCCTACGAGCAGTACTTC.

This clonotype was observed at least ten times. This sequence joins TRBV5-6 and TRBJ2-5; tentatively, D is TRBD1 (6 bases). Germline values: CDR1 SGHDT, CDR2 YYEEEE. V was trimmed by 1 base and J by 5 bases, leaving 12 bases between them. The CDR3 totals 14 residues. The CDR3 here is CASSLFGTIETQYF. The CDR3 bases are TGTGCCAGCAGCTTGTTCGGGACAATCGAGACCCAGTACTTC.

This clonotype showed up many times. CDR3 in amino acids: CASSDSQVNTEAFF. The CDR3 DNA reads as TGTGCCAGCAGTGACTCGCAGGTGAACACTGAAGCTTTCTTT. This chain joins TRBV2 and TRBJ1-1; D ambiguous. The germline V and J ends were trimmed by 3 bases and 0 bases, with 8 bases remaining between them. Germline values: CDR1 SNHLY, CDR2 FYNNEI. CDR3 length equals 14 residues.

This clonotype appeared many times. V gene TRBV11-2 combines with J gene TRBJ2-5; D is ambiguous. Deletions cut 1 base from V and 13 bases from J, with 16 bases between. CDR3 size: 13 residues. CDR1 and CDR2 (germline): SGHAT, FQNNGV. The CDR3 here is CASSLGQTRHPYF. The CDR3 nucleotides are TGTGCCAGCAGCTTAGGTCAGACCCGGCACCCGTACTTC.

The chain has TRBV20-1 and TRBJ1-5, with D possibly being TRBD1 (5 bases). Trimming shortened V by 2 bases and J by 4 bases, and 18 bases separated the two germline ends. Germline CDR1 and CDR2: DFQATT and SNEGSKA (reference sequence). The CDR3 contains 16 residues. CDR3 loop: CSARSGRGRANQPQHF. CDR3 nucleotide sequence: TGCAGTGCTAGATCAGGGAGAGGGCGAGCAAATCAGCCCCAGCATTTT.